Given below is one T cell receptor beta chain in context. The data were taken from a study of blood T cell repertoires in COVID-19. In the study overall: COVID-19 samples, acute and convalescent, were from the United States, Italy and Spain. Sources were T cells, B-cell-depleted T cells, or PBMCs; the material itself was cDNA or gDNA.

Authors' methods: Researchers report that nucleated cell counts were estimated from reference gene primer amplification. Profiling relied on immunoSEQ multiplex PCR, and the TCRdb table lists in-frame clones only, not all of them. The V and J calls and clone size were taken over from that table, and D and trimming were inferred from the DNA. Of roughly 91,000 clones listed, 82% are singletons. The source is a woman older than 75 with acute or convalescent COVID-19. Sample: peripheral blood.

The CDR3 loop reads CASSLGSGRGDGYTF. The CDR3 region has the DNA TGTGCCAGCAGCTTAGGTTCAGGGCGGGGGGATGGCTACACCTTC. The gene calls are TRBV7-2 and TRBJ1-2, with a possible D match to TRBD1 (5 bases). The CDR3 contains 15 residues. V was trimmed by 1 base and J by 6 bases, leaving 15 bases between them. Germline V gene data show CDR1 as SGHTA and CDR2 as FQGNSA. Full variable domain (remainder filled in from reference TRBV7-2 and TRBJ1-2): GAGVSQSPSNKVTEKGKDVELRCDPISGHTALYWYRQSLGQGLEFLIYFQGNSAPDKSGLPSDRFSAERTGGSVSTLTIQRTQQEDSAVYLCASSLGSGRGDGYTFGSGTRLTVV.